The present entry profiles one TCR beta chain with its context. These data originate in a study of T cell responses to AZD1222 COVID-19 vaccine. TCRdb's table, derived via immunoSEQ multiplex PCR, lists solely in-frame clones and lacks some. The sample comprises approximately 200,000 clones, about 94% of which are singletons, and around 1.8% rests with the top ten. There are 15 residues in the CDR3. CDR1 LNHDA and CDR2 SQIVND come from the germline V gene (reference sequence). V was cut by 6 bases and J by 1 base, with 12 bases left in between. The rearrangement uses TRBV19 and TRBJ1-4, with D possibly being TRBD1 (6 bases). The material sequenced was peripheral blood, taken 28 days after the second dose of the MenACWY control vaccine. The sequence came from an adult who received the MenACWY meningococcal vaccine as a control. CDR3 amino acids: CASRRDRRTNEKLFF. The CDR3 DNA follows: TGTGCCAGTAGGAGAGACAGGAGAACTAATGAAAAACTGTTTTTT.